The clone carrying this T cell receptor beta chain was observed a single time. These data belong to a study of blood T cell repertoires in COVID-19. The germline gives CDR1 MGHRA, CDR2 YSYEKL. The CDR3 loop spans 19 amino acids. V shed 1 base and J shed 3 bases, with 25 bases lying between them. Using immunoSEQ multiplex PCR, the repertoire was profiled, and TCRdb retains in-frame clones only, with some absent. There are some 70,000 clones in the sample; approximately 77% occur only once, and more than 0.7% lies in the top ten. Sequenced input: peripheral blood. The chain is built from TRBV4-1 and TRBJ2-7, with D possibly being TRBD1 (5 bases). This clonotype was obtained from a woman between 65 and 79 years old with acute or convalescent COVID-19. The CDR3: CASSQGRRPSTGPNYEQYF. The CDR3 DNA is TGCGCCAGCAGCCAAGGAAGACGCCCCTCCACAGGACCGAACTACGAGCAGTACTTC.